A selection of T cell receptor beta chains follows, all from one sample in a study of T cells in Graves' hyperthyroidism and ophthalmopathy. TCRdb itself ran the multiplex PCR reads through MiXCR, one entry per CDR3 protein. The sample contains more than 450,000 distinct CDR3 sequences, less than 20% of which appear only once. Sequenced material: blood. The receptors come from a man in his forties with Graves' ophthalmopathy. Each CDR3 is given with its conserved first and last residue. The D gene is left open where the match is weak. Clone size is given for some rows only: seen once, a few or many times, or a class if the clone is expanded.

D gene	V gene	J gene	clone size	CDR3 protein	CDR3 DNA
TRBD1	TRBV7-8	TRBJ2-5	many	CASSLTGTGGETQYF	TGTGCCAGCAGCTTAACCGGGACAGGGGGGGAGACCCAGTACTTC
TRBD1	TRBV12-3/TRBV12-4	TRBJ2-1	many	CASSGGTGGWQFF	TGTGCCAGCAGTGGGGGGACAGGGGGTTGGCAGTTCTTC
NA	TRBV2	TRBJ2-2	many	CASSENTNTGELFF	TGTGCCAGCAGTGAAAACACGAACACCGGGGAGCTGTTTTTT
TRBD2	TRBV7-2	TRBJ2-1	few	CASSLQTSGRASEQFF	TGTGCCAGCAGCTTACAGACTAGCGGGAGGGCCAGTGAGCAGTTCTTC
NA	TRBV20-1	TRBJ2-7	many	CSARGSWRNFYEQYF	TGCAGTGCTAGGGGGAGTTGGCGCAACTTCTACGAGCAGTACTTC
TRBD1	TRBV6-9	TRBJ1-2	once	CASFITGGGYGYTF	TGTGCCAGCTTTATTACAGGGGGCGGCTATGGCTACACCTTC
TRBD2	TRBV5-5	TRBJ2-2	few	CASTRTDGGLAAATGELFF	TGTGCCAGTACGCGGACAGACGGGGGACTAGCGGCCGCCACCGGGGAGCTGTTTTTT
TRBD1	TRBV30	TRBJ2-7	many	CAWHSGTGSYEQYF	TGTGCCTGGCACTCCGGGACAGGGTCCTACGAGCAGTACTTC
TRBD1	TRBV11-2	TRBJ1-1	NA	CASSPGTGWNTEAFF	TGTGCCAGCAGCCCAGGGACAGGGTGGAACACTGAAGCTTTCTTT
TRBD2	TRBV9	TRBJ2-5	few	CASSVATSGRYGETQYF	TGTGCCAGCAGCGTAGCGACTAGCGGGAGATACGGAGAGACCCAGTACTTC
NA	TRBV19	TRBJ2-5	few	CASSGGGVETQYF	TGTGCCAGTAGTGGTGGCGGCGTGGAGACCCAGTACTTC
TRBD2	TRBV18	TRBJ2-1	many	CASSRELGRGPYNEQFF	TGTGCCAGCTCCCGAGAGCTTGGGAGGGGCCCTTACAATGAGCAGTTCTTC
NA	TRBV7-8	TRBJ2-7	many	CASSLAGSGLSYEQYF	TGTGCCAGCAGCTTAGCCGGGTCAGGGCTCTCCTACGAGCAGTACTTC